The sequence of this T cell receptor beta chain was determined in a study of regulatory T cells in long-lasting Graves disease. Study results and limitations: The study found persistent patients shared more public clonotypes (approximately 2,700) than new patients (about 990).

Germline assignment: CDR1 MDHEN and CDR2 SYDVKM. V shed 9 bases, J shed 3 bases, and the junction held 7 bases outside the gene matches. The CDR3 has 14 amino acids. Through Arm-PCR of CDR3 regions and iRepertoire HTBI primers, TCR beta libraries were built. Via MiXCR, TCRdb re-called the multiplex PCR reads, giving one row per CDR3 protein. In the table there are 390,000 or so distinct CDR3 sequences, approximately 10% of which are singletons. Ten or more counts support this clonotype. The antigen remains unidentified. Time point of the sample: newly diagnosed GD, antithyroid drugs for less than 3 months. From RNA extracted from PBMCs, the TCR library was made. This same sample was also taken into another study, of T cells in Graves' hyperthyroidism and ophthalmopathy. That paper notes: The study based diagnoses on clinical symptoms, serum thyroxine and TRAb, thyroid ultrasound and orbital computed tomography.

Sequencing used peripheral blood mononuclear cells (PBMCs), obtained at new diagnosis, from a patient treated with antithyroid drugs. The chain combines TRBV28 with TRBJ2-3; 9 bases are shared with TRBD1. This TCR was recovered from a young woman with Graves disease. CDR3 loop: CASLKTGGTDTQYF. The CDR3 DNA reads as TGTGCCAGTTTAAAGACAGGGGGAACAGATACGCAGTATTTT.